What follows are 3 T cell receptor delta chains derived from one specimen sequenced in a study of gamma-delta T cells after stem cell transplantation. TCRdb re-called the RT-PCR reads through CATT. The sample lists around 5,700 delta-chain clones, approximately 9% occurring once. Sequencing input: gamma-delta T cells. The source of these receptors is a human donor. It is not recorded whose cells these are; they may come from a transplant donor.

The rearrangement links TRDV2 to TRDJ1; D uncertain. The germline V gene has CDR1 GEAIGNYY and CDR2 EKD. The CDR3 has 22 residues. Trimming took 0 bases from V and 0 from J, leaving 31 bases between them. CDR3 nucleotides: TGTGCCTGTGACACCGTAAGTAGTGTAACTACCGCTAACCTAAAACACACCGATAAACTCATCTTT. Protein sequence: CACDTVSSVTTANLKHTDKLIF.

With respect to this clone: It may be a read error: a sequence one base away is much more abundant. Other DNA sequences in the sample encode the same CDR3. The chain has TRDV2 and TRDJ1, with TRDD3 matching 12 bases. Germline-derived CDR1 and CDR2 are GEAIGNYY and EKD. With V trimmed by 3 bases and J by 2 bases, 9 bases remained unmatched. The CDR3 contains 17 residues. The CDR3 sequence is CACDPVLGDTRTDKLIF. CDR3 in DNA: TGTGCCTGTGACCCCGTACTGGGGGATACTCGGACCGATAAACTCATCTTT.

The chain carries TRDV2 and TRDJ1; 13 bases are a match to TRDD3. V lost 0 bases, J lost 0 bases, and 18 bases stayed unmatched. Per germline, CDR1 GEAIGNYY and CDR2 EKD. This CDR3 has 22 residues. The CDR3 DNA reads as TGTGCCTGTGACACCGTGGGCACGTCCGTACTGGGGGATACGTCGTACACCGATAAACTCATCTTT. Residues: CACDTVGTSVLGDTSYTDKLIF.